These T cell receptor beta chains were read from a single sample in a study of blood T cell repertoires in COVID-19. Repertoires were generated with immunoSEQ multiplex PCR, while TCRdb's copy carries only in-frame clones and drops some. The sample contains about 220,000 clones, 90% of which appear only once. The material sequenced was PBMCs or T cells enriched from blood (not recorded which). The receptors stem from a man aged 25-40 years who had been exposed to COVID-19. Each CDR3 is given with its conserved first and last residue. The D gene is left open where the match is weak. Not all rows give a size; the values are once, few, many and, for expanded clones, a class.

size,V,length,J,D,DNA,CDR3
once,TRBV7-7,15,TRBJ2-3,TRBD1,TGTGCCAGCAGCCCCGGGACAGGGGGCCCAGATACGCAGTATTTT,CASSPGTGGPDTQYF
NA,TRBV9,16,TRBJ2-1,TRBD2,TGTGCCAGCAGCGCCCCATGGGGCGGGGGGGCGAATGAGCAGTTCTTC,CASSAPWGGGANEQFF
once,TRBV6-5,14,TRBJ1-2,NA,TGTGCCAGCAGTCCGACAGGATCCTCCTATGGCTACACCTTC,CASSPTGSSYGYTF
NA,TRBV4-2,14,TRBJ1-1,NA,TGTGCCAGCAGCCAGGGACACCTGGGGACTGAAGCTTTCTTT,CASSQGHLGTEAFF
NA,TRBV5-4,15,TRBJ2-2,NA,TGTGCCAGCAGCTTAGGAGGGGGGGCCGGCGGGGAGCTGTTTTTT,CASSLGGGAGGELFF
NA,TRBV7-9,11,TRBJ2-3,NA,TGTGCCAGCAGTAGAGCAGATACGCAGTATTTT,CASSRADTQYF
NA,TRBV6-5,15,TRBJ2-5,TRBD2,TGTGCCAGCAGGGCCATACTAGCGGGGCTGGAGACCCAGTACTTC,CASRAILAGLETQYF
NA,TRBV5-1,13,TRBJ2-7,TRBD2,TGCGCCAGCAGGGCCGGGACTAGCGGTGGGCTGGACTTC,CASRAGTSGGLDF
NA,TRBV3-1/TRBV3-2,13,TRBJ1-1,NA,TGTGCCAGCAGCCGACAGGCCAACACTGAAGCTTTCTTT,CASSRQANTEAFF
NA,TRBV5-8,15,TRBJ2-7,NA,TGTGCCAGCAGCCCCATTGGGGGGGGCGAAGAGTCGCAGTACTTC,CASSPIGGGEESQYF
once,TRBV9,13,TRBJ1-3,NA,TGTGCCAGCAATCCAGACTCTGGAAACACCATATATTTT,CASNPDSGNTIYF
NA,TRBV11-2,14,TRBJ1-3,TRBD1,TGTGCCAGCAGCCCCAACAGGGGGCGGGTCACCATATATTTT,CASSPNRGRVTIYF
NA,TRBV4-2,14,TRBJ2-5,TRBD2,TGTGCCAGCACTGGCGGGGGGGTTCAAGAGACCCAGTACTTC,CASTGGGVQETQYF
NA,TRBV11-2,12,TRBJ2-3,NA,TGTGCCAGCAGTTTAGGGCTTCATACGCAGTATTTT,CASSLGLHTQYF
NA,TRBV5-5,13,TRBJ1-3,NA,TGTGCCAGCAGCTTGGTTGCAGTAAACACCATATATTTT,CASSLVAVNTIYF
NA,TRBV2,17,TRBJ1-2,TRBD1,TGTGCCAGCAGGAAAGGCCTTACAGGGGCCCCAGACTATGGCTACACCTTC,CASRKGLTGAPDYGYTF
NA,TRBV6-5,13,TRBJ1-5,NA,TGTGCCAGCAGTAGTGGGGGAGGTCAGCCCCAGCATTTT,CASSSGGGQPQHF
once,TRBV5-6,14,TRBJ1-2,TRBD1,TGTGCCAGCACCGGACAGGGGTACACCTATGGCTACACCTTC,CASTGQGYTYGYTF
NA,TRBV10-2,13,TRBJ1-2,NA,TGCGCCAGCAGTGAGGCTGAGTGGTATGGCTACACCTTC,CASSEAEWYGYTF
few,TRBV25-1,12,TRBJ2-1,NA,TGTGCCAGCAGTGGCGGGTACAATGAGCAGTTCTTC,CASSGGYNEQFF
NA,TRBV5-4,17,TRBJ1-2,NA,TGTGCCAGTAGACCGGGACAACAAAAAGTAGCTAACTATGGCTACACCTTC,CASRPGQQKVANYGYTF
NA,TRBV6-1,15,TRBJ2-5,NA,TGTGCCAGCAGTGAAAACCCCTGGCAGGGAGAGACCCAGTACTTC,CASSENPWQGETQYF
NA,TRBV7-2,13,TRBJ2-3,NA,TGTGCCAGCTCCTGGGGGGGCACAGATACGCAGTATTTT,CASSWGGTDTQYF
once,TRBV6-4,12,TRBJ1-2,NA,TGTGCCACCTCGGAAGGCGGGAGTGGCTACACCTTC,CATSEGGSGYTF
NA,TRBV19,13,TRBJ1-1,NA,TGTGCCAGTAGCCAGACAGATTGGACTGAAGCTTTCTTT,CASSQTDWTEAFF
NA,TRBV6-1,14,TRBJ1-2,TRBD1,TGTGCCAGCAGTGAACCAGGGGGCGGCTATGGCTACACCTTC,CASSEPGGGYGYTF
NA,TRBV3-1/TRBV3-2,15,TRBJ1-3,NA,TGTGCCAGCAGCCAATCGGTAAACTCTGGAAACACCATATATTTT,CASSQSVNSGNTIYF
NA,TRBV11-3,17,TRBJ2-3,NA,TGTGCCAGCAGCTTAGAGAATGGCGGGGTAAGCACAGATACGCAGTATTTT,CASSLENGGVSTDTQYF
NA,TRBV3-1/TRBV3-2,15,TRBJ1-4,NA,TGTGCCAGCAGCCAACCAGGGACACTCGGCGAAAAACTGTTTTTT,CASSQPGTLGEKLFF
NA,TRBV7-9,17,TRBJ1-4,NA,TGTGCCAGCAGCACCCCAGATGGGGGCCCGGCGGGTGAAAAACTGTTTTTT,CASSTPDGGPAGEKLFF
NA,TRBV21-1,19,TRBJ1-3,NA,TGTGCCAGCCCAAGGGGGGGACAGGGCTCATCTCACTCTGGAAACACCATATATTTT,CASPRGGQGSSHSGNTIYF
NA,TRBV12-3/TRBV12-4,13,TRBJ1-1,NA,TGTGCCAGCAGGTTATTCGGGGAGGCTGAAGCTTTCTTT,CASRLFGEAEAFF
NA,TRBV2,14,TRBJ2-3,NA,TGTGCCAGCAGTCCCTCCTCCCGGGCAGATACGCAGTATTTT,CASSPSSRADTQYF
NA,TRBV11-2,14,TRBJ2-5,NA,TGTGCCAGCAGTTACTCTAGGTCCACAGAGACCCAGTACTTC,CASSYSRSTETQYF
NA,TRBV5-5,15,TRBJ2-2,TRBD1,TGTGCCAGCAGCTTGGGGACAGGACACACCGGGGAGCTGTTTTTT,CASSLGTGHTGELFF
once,TRBV25-1,14,TRBJ1-3,NA,TGTGCCAGCTCTAAATCGGGGGACGGAAACACCATATATTTT,CASSKSGDGNTIYF
NA,TRBV6-8,14,TRBJ2-7,TRBD1,TGTGCCAGCTGCGCGTGGACAGGGATCTACGAGCAGTACTTC,CASCAWTGIYEQYF
NA,TRBV18,15,TRBJ2-2,NA,TGTGCCAGCTCTCCTCGGGACATCTATTCCGGGGAGCTGTTTTTT,CASSPRDIYSGELFF
NA,TRBV27,14,TRBJ1-2,NA,TGTGCCAGCAGTTTATTAAGCACAGACTATGGCTACACCTTC,CASSLLSTDYGYTF
NA,TRBV18,14,TRBJ1-4,TRBD1,TGTGCCAGCTCACTCGGGACAGGGGATGAAAAACTGTTTTTT,CASSLGTGDEKLFF
NA,TRBV5-8,13,TRBJ1-1,NA,TGTGCCAGCAGCTTGAACAGGGCCACTGAAGCTTTCTTT,CASSLNRATEAFF
NA,TRBV6-1,14,TRBJ2-5,NA,TGTGCCAGCAGCACCCCGGGATCTCAAGAGACCCAGTACTTC,CASSTPGSQETQYF
once,TRBV29-1,12,TRBJ1-2,NA,TGCAGCGCCCTCGACAGCCGCTATGGCTACACCTTC,CSALDSRYGYTF
NA,TRBV5-1,17,TRBJ2-5,TRBD1,TGCGCCAGCAGCTTGGAAGGACGGCAGGGGGCGGGAGAGACCCAGTACTTC,CASSLEGRQGAGETQYF
NA,TRBV6-2/TRBV6-3,19,TRBJ1-1,TRBD1,TGTGCCAGCAGTTACAGTCTGTGGCAGGACAGGGGCATGAACACTGAAGCTTTCTTT,CASSYSLWQDRGMNTEAFF